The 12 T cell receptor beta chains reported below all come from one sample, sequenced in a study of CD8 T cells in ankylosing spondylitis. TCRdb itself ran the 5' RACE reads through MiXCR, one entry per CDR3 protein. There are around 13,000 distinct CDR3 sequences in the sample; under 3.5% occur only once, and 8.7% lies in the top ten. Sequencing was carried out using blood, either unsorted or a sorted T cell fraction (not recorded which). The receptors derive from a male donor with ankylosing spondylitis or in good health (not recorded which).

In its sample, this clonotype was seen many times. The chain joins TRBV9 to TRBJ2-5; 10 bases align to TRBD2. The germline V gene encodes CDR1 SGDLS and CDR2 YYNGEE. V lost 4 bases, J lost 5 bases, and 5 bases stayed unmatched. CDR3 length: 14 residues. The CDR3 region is CASSPGLATETQYF. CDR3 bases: TGTGCCAGCAGCCCGGGACTAGCGACGGAGACCCAGTACTTC.

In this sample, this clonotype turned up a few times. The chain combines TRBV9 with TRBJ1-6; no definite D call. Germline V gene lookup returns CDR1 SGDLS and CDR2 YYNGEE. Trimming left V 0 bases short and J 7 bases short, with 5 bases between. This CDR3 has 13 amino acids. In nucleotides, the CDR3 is TGTGCCAGCAGCGTAGTTGAGAATTCACCCCTCCACTTT. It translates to CASSVVENSPLHF.

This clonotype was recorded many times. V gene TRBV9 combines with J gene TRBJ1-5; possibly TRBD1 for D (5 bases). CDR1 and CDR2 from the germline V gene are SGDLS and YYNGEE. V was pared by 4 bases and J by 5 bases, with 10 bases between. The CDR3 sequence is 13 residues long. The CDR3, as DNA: TGTGCCAGCAGCCTCACAGGAGATCAGCCCCAGCATTTT. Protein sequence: CASSLTGDQPQHF.

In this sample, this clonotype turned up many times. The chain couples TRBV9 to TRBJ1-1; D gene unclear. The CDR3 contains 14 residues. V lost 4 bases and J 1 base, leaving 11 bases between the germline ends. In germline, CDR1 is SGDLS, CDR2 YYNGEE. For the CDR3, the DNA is TGTGCCAGCAGCCGTCGGGTTTCGAACACTGAAGCTTTCTTT. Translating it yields CASSRRVSNTEAFF.

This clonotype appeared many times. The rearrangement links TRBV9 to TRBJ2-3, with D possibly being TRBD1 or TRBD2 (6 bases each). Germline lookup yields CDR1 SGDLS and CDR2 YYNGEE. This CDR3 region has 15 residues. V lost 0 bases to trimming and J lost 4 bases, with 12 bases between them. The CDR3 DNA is TGTGCCAGCAGCGTAGGAGGGGGGAGTCCAGATACGCAGTATTTT. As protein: CASSVGGGSPDTQYF.

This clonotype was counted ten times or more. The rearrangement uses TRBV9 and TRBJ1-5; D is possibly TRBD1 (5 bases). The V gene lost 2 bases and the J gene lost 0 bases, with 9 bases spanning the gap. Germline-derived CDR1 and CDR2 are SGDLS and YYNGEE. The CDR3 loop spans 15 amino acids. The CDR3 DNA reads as TGTGCCAGCAGCGTGGCGGGGGGTAGCAATCAGCCCCAGCATTTT. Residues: CASSVAGGSNQPQHF.

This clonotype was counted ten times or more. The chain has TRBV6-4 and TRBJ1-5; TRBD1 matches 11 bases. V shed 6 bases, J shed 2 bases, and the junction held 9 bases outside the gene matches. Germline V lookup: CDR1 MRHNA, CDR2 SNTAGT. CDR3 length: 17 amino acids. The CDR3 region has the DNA TGTGCCAGCAGCCGGGACAGGGGGTTATCGGGCAATCAGCCCCAGCATTTT. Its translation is CASSRDRGLSGNQPQHF.

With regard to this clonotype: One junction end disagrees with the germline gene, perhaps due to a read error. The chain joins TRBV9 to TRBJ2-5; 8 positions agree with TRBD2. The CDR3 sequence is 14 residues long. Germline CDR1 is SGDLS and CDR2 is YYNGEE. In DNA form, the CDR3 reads TGTGCCATCAGCGTACTAGCGGCTCAAGAGACCCAGCACTTC. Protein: CAISVLAAQETQHF.

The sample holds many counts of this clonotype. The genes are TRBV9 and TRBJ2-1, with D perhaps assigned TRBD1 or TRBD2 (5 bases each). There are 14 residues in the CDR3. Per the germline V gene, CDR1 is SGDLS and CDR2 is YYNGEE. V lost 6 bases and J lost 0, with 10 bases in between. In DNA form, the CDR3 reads TGTGCCAGCACCGTGGGGGACTCCTACAATGAGCAGTTCTTC. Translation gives CASTVGDSYNEQFF.

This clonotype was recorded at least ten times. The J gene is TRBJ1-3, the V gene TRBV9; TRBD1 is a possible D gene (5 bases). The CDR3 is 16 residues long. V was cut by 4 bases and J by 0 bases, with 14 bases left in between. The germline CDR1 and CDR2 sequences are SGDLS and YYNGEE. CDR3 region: CASSITDGGSGNTIYF. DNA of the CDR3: TGTGCCAGCAGCATAACTGACGGGGGCTCTGGAAACACCATATATTTT.

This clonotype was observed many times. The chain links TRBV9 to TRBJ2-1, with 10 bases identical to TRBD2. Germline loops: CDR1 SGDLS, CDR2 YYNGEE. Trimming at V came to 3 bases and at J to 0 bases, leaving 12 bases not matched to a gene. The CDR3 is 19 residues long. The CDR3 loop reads CASSAEGRASGSSYNEQFF. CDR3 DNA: TGTGCCAGCAGCGCGGAGGGGAGGGCTAGCGGGAGCTCCTACAATGAGCAGTTCTTC.

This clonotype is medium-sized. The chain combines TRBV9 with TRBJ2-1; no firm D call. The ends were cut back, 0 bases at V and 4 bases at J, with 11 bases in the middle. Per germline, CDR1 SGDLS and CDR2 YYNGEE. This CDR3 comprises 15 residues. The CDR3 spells CASSVEAARYNEQFF. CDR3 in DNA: TGTGCCAGCAGCGTAGAGGCGGCGCGGTACAATGAGCAGTTCTTC.